Described below is a single T cell receptor beta chain sequence and its context. This entry belongs to a study of blood T cell repertoires in COVID-19. Study-level background: Samples of COVID-19 (acute and convalescent) were obtained from the United States, Italy and Spain. In each case, the material was cDNA or gDNA derived from T cells, B-cell-depleted T cells, or PBMCs.

This CDR3 comprises 15 residues. Germline CDR1 is SGDLS and CDR2 is YYNGEE. Trimming pared 0 bases from V and 0 bases from J, leaving 7 bases between. Study processing details: Amplification with reference gene primers provided the estimates of nucleated cell counts. The repertoire was sequenced with immunoSEQ multiplex PCR; TCRdb's copy has only in-frame clones and lacks some. That table furnishes V, J and clone size, whereas the DNA furnished D and trimming. This table holds 250,000 to 300,000 clones, more than 85% found once. The chain employs TRBV9 and TRBJ2-1; D not resolved. The TCR was taken from a man aged 18-30 years with active or convalescent COVID-19. The sample was peripheral blood. The CDR3 is CASSVAAGSYNEQFF. The DNA for the CDR3 is TGTGCCAGCAGCGTAGCGGCAGGCTCCTACAATGAGCAGTTCTTC.